Listed here are 20 T cell receptor beta chains from one sample, sequenced in a study of HIV-infected children after antiretroviral therapy interruption (dated by TCRdb to between 2018 and 2021). The library was prepared using 3' RACE. TCRdb names Illumina MiSeq as the instrument used. To correct PCR amplification bias, TCR libraries were generated from RNA with a 3' RACE protocol that used unique molecular identifiers. TCRdb reanalyzed the raw reads on its own, using fastp at Q25 for trimming and MiXCR for clone calling, and kept in-frame beta chains. Each CDR3 protein gets just one entry, which takes the most common genes and DNA from the rows behind it. A total of about 89,000 distinct CDR3 sequences appear in this sample, around 6.9% of them only once. The leading ten clones occupy 0.9% to 1.3% of the sample. Explained via the paper, the treatment or condition label denotes: PENTA 11 planned treatment interruption arm or continuous ART arm.

The sample was CD45RA+ CD4+ T cells from PBMCs, pooled from several time points, taken from a donor given antiretroviral therapy, either interrupted or continuous. The cell subset or site label of this sample denotes: naive CD4+ CD45RA+ CD45RO- T cells. All receptors come from a pool of human donors with HIV.

In its sample, this clonotype was seen many times. This chain links TRBV5-1 with TRBJ2-1, with 7 bases aligning to TRBD1. The CDR3 spans 14 residues. Germline CDR1 reads SGHRS; CDR2 reads YFSETQ. J gave up 0 bases and V 4 bases, and 1 base lay outside the gene matches. CDR3 protein: CASSGDSSYNEQFF. CDR3 DNA: TGCGCCAGCAGCGGGGACAGCTCCTACAATGAGCAGTTCTTC.

The count of this clonotype is one. The rearrangement uses TRBV6-6 and TRBJ2-3; the D gene is possibly TRBD1 (6 bases). This CDR3 contains 13 residues. Trimming took off 11 bases at V and 1 base at J, with 13 bases between the two ends. Germline CDR1 is MNHNY and CDR2 is SVGAGI (reference sequence). CDR3 in amino acids: CAGKQGGTDTQYF. In DNA, the CDR3 is TGTGCCGGTAAACAGGGCGGCACAGATACGCAGTATTTT.

The table lists this clonotype with many counts. The rearrangement uses TRBV12-2 and TRBJ2-7; the tabulated D call, TRBD2, remains unverified against the DNA. TRBV12-2 is deemed a pseudogene. The CDR3 consists of 17 residues. The DNA for the CDR3 is TGTGCAAGTCGCCCCTGCGGGTTAGCGGGACCATCGGACGAGCAGTACTTC. Translation gives CASRPCGLAGPSDEQYF.

This clonotype was detected a few times. This chain uses TRBV15 with TRBJ2-5; D is undetermined. Trimming stripped 0 bases from V and 4 bases from J, with 21 bases between. The CDR3 is 18 amino acids. CDR1 LNHNV and CDR2 YYDKDF come from the germline V gene (reference sequence). The CDR3 sequence is CATSREIGAAVLSETQYF. CDR3 DNA sequence: TGTGCCACCAGCAGAGAAATAGGTGCTGCGGTTCTATCAGAGACCCAGTACTTC.

Only a few counts were recorded for this clonotype. This chain connects TRBV10-3 to TRBJ2-4, with D perhaps being TRBD1 or TRBD2 (6 bases each). V lost 2 bases, J lost 6 bases, and 14 bases lay in between. The CDR3 is made up of 15 amino acids. Germline V lookup: CDR1 ENHRY, CDR2 SYGVKD. CDR3 coding DNA: TGTGCCATCAGTGAGATGGGGGGCCCAGGAAACATTCAGTACTTC. This translates into CAISEMGGPGNIQYF.

This chain connects TRBV6-6 to TRBJ1-1; D perhaps matches TRBD1 (5 bases). Germline V gives CDR1 MNHNY, CDR2 SVGAGI (reference sequence). V lost 4 bases to trimming and J lost 0 bases, with 15 bases between them. The CDR3 totals 16 residues. CDR3 bases: TGTGCCAGCAGTTCGATGGGGCAGGGATTGAACACTGAAGCTTTCTTT. The encoded protein is CASSSMGQGLNTEAFF.

This clonotype was counted between two and nine times. The rearrangement links TRBV12-3 or TRBV12-4 to TRBJ2-7; D gene uncertain. Trimming removed 2 bases from V and 3 bases from J, with 8 bases in between. CDR3 length equals 13 residues. CDR3 sequence (DNA): TGTGCCAGCAGTTTAAGGGCGGACTACGAGCAGTACTTC. It codes for CASSLRADYEQYF.

This clonotype was seen many times. This chain joins TRBV4-1 and TRBJ1-5; D is perhaps TRBD1 (6 bases). Looked up from germline, CDR1 is MGHRA and CDR2 is YSYEKL. With 4 bases removed from V and 3 bases from J, the gap between germline ends came to 19 bases. The CDR3 loop spans 17 amino acids. The CDR3 DNA reads TGCGCCAGCAGCCTTGCCCGGGGGGGCGGGGACAATCAGCCCCAGCATTTT. Protein: CASSLARGGGDNQPQHF.

This clonotype was seen repeatedly, ten times or more. The chain employs TRBV12-3 or TRBV12-4 and TRBJ2-5; D is possibly TRBD1 (5 bases). The ends were cut back, 2 bases at V and 4 bases at J, with 8 bases in the middle. The CDR3 is made up of 13 amino acids. CDR3 nucleotide sequence: TGTGCCAGCAGTTTAAGGGGAACAGAGACCCAGTACTTC. Protein product: CASSLRGTETQYF.

This clonotype has a handful of counts. As DNA, the CDR3 is TGTGCCAGCAGCTTGACAGGGCTCGGCGAGCAGTACTTC. It codes for CASSLTGLGEQYF. The rearrangement links TRBV7-9 to TRBJ2-7; 7 bases match TRBD1. CDR3 length equals 13 residues. The J segment lost 6 bases and the V segment lost 3 bases, leaving 5 bases of the junction unmatched. Germline V gene data show CDR1 as SEHNR and CDR2 as FQNEAQ (reference sequence). Full variable domain (outside the CDR3, taken from reference TRBV7-9 and TRBJ2-7): DTGVSQNPRHKITKRGQNVTFRCDPISEHNRLYWYRQTLGQGPEFLTYFQNEAQLEKSRLLSDRFSAERPKGSFSTLEIQRTEQGDSAMYLCASSLTGLGEQYFGPGTRLTVT.

This clonotype was detected many times. V is TRBV12-3 or TRBV12-4 and J is TRBJ2-6; D is perhaps TRBD1 or TRBD2 (5 bases each). Trimming stripped 6 bases from V and 0 bases from J, with 15 bases between. The CDR3 totals 17 residues. CDR3 amino acids: CASSRDGGRSGANVLTF. CDR3 in DNA: TGTGCCAGCAGCCGGGACGGAGGCCGCTCTGGGGCCAACGTCCTGACTTTC.

This sequence joins TRBV3-1 and TRBJ1-4; D ambiguous. The CDR3 extends over 14 amino acids. The germline V gene has CDR1 LGHDT and CDR2 YNNKEL (reference sequence). V lost 3 bases to trimming and J lost 0 bases, with 5 bases between them. The CDR3 DNA follows: TGTGCCAGCAGCCAGAGATCAACTAATGAAAAACTGTTTTTT. Its protein is CASSQRSTNEKLFF. Together with reference TRBV3-1 and TRBJ1-4, the CDR3 gives the full variable domain: DTAVSQTPKYLVTQMGNDKSIKCEQNLGHDTMYWYKQDSKKFLKIMFSYNNKELIINETVPNRFSPKSPDKAHLNLHINSLELGDSAVYFCASSQRSTNEKLFFGSGTQLSVL.

This rearrangement joins TRBV7-2 to TRBJ2-7; D is unclear. V shed 4 bases and J shed 3 bases, with 16 bases lying between them. This CDR3 comprises 15 residues. Germline assignment: CDR1 SGHTA and CDR2 FQGNSA. As DNA, the CDR3 is TGTGCCAGCAGCTACGTGGGCCGGTTCCTCTACGAGCAGTACTTC. It yields the protein CASSYVGRFLYEQYF.

The gene calls are TRBV19 and TRBJ2-3; TRBD1 is a possible D gene (6 bases). The CDR3 contains 15 residues. Trimming left V 5 bases short and J 2 bases short, with 14 bases between. Germline V lookup: CDR1 LNHDA, CDR2 SQIVND (reference sequence). The chain's CDR3 is CASSQSRQATDTQYF. DNA of the CDR3: TGTGCCAGTAGTCAATCGAGACAGGCCACAGATACGCAGTATTTT.

This clonotype was counted at least ten times. The chain couples TRBV12-3 or TRBV12-4 to TRBJ2-3, with D possibly matching TRBD2 (5 bases). The CDR3 contains 17 residues. The V and J ends lost 6 bases and 0 bases respectively, with 19 bases between them. CDR3 bases: TGTGCCAGCAGGACCACAGAGAGGGTGGGGAGCACAGATACGCAGTATTTT. Protein product: CASRTTERVGSTDTQYF.

This clonotype appeared a few times. This chain connects TRBV21-1 to TRBJ1-6; the table's D gene call, TRBD1, was not cross checked with the DNA. TRBV21-1 is recorded as a pseudogene. This CDR3 comprises 16 residues. CDR3 sequence reads: CASRRDRGSYNSPLHF. The CDR3 DNA follows: TGTGCCAGCAGGAGGGACAGAGGGTCCTATAATTCACCCCTCCACTTT.

Many counts were recorded for this clonotype. The chain is built from TRBV27 and TRBJ2-7; D is tentatively TRBD1 or TRBD2 (5 bases each). Looked up from germline, CDR1 is MNHEY and CDR2 is SMNVEV (reference sequence). The V end was cut by 3 bases, the J end by 2 bases, with 8 bases between. This CDR3 has 13 residues. The CDR3 bases are TGTGCCAGCAGTTTCGGGGCCCCCTACGAGCAGTACTTC. It encodes CASSFGAPYEQYF.

This clonotype occurred a few times. The chain uses TRBV4-1 and TRBJ1-2; D call uncertain. V was shortened by 1 base and J by 5 bases, with 11 bases between the two germline ends. The CDR3 has 14 residues. Germline V CDR1 and CDR2: MGHRA, YSYEKL. The chain's CDR3 is CASSQVGRRYGYTF. As DNA, the CDR3 is TGCGCCAGCAGCCAAGTGGGCAGGAGGTATGGCTACACCTTC.

Many counts were recorded for this clonotype. V gene TRBV6-5 combines with J gene TRBJ2-5; D not certain. Germline V CDR1 and CDR2: MNHEY, SVGAGI. Between the trimmed V and J ends, which lost 8 bases and 5 bases, there was a span of 15 bases. This CDR3 spans 13 amino acids. The CDR3 spells CASSTVFGETQYF. The CDR3 coding sequence is TGTGCCAGCTCGACGGTTTTTGGGGAGACCCAGTACTTC.

This clonotype was picked up many times. The chain recombines TRBV28 with TRBJ2-4, with D unresolved. The CDR3 has 14 residues. Germline CDR1 and CDR2: MDHEN and SYDVKM. Trimming pared 5 bases from V and 4 bases from J, leaving 12 bases between. The CDR3 here is CASSESRRKNIQYF. As DNA, the CDR3 is TGTGCCAGCAGTGAGTCCAGGAGAAAAAACATTCAGTACTTC.